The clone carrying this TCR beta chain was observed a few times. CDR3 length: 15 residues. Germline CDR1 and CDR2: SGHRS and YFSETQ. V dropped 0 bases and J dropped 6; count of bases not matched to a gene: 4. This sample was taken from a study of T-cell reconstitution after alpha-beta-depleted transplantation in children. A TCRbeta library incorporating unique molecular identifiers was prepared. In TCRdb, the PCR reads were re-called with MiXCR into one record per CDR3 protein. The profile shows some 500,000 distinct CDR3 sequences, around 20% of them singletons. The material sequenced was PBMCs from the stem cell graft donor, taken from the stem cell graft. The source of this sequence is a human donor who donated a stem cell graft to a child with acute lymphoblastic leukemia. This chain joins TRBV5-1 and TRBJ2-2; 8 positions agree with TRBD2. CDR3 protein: CASSLVVAGSGELFF. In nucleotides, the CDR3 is TGCGCCAGCAGCTTGGTGGTAGCGGGATCCGGGGAGCTGTTTTTT.